The entry below describes one TCR beta chain. Profiling relied on immunoSEQ multiplex PCR, and the TCRdb table lists in-frame clones only, not all of them. The table records about 100,000 clones, 80% to 90% of them present only once. The junction had 6 bases not matched to a gene; V was cut back by 4 bases and J by 9 bases. From germline, CDR1 is SGDLS and CDR2 YYNGEE. The CDR3 sequence is 14 residues long. The sample is drawn from a study of PD-1 blockade in classical Hodgkin lymphoma. Every one of the patients relapsed after autologous stem cell transplantation (brentuximab vedotin exposure was variable).

The sequencing used peripheral blood mononuclear cells (PBMCs), collected before the second cycle of nivolumab. The chain is built from TRBV9 and TRBJ1-5; 11 nucleotides match TRBD1. The receptor was derived from a human donor with classical Hodgkin lymphoma. CDR3 coding DNA: TGTGCCAGCAGCCGGGGACAGGGGGTATTGCCCCAGCATTTT. Encoded protein: CASSRGQGVLPQHF.